The rows below give T cell receptor beta chains drawn from one sample of a study of T cell responses to AZD1222 COVID-19 vaccine. Profiled with immunoSEQ multiplex PCR; TCRdb holds only in-frame clones, not every one. The sample records under 300,000 clones, 85% to 95% being singletons. This material consisted of peripheral blood, taken on day 0 of AZD1222 vaccination. The receptors come from an adult in good health. The conserved cysteine and the conserved F or W are not part of the CDR3 here. A D gene is named only where the DNA matches it firmly.

D gene: .
V gene: TRBV24-1
CDR3 protein: ATSDPSGDHSGNTIY

D gene: .
V gene: TRBV5-1
CDR3 protein: ASSSISSAGMRSGANVLT

D gene: .
V gene: TRBV28
CDR3 protein: ASSQRSRRGYT

D gene: .
V gene: TRBV2
CDR3 protein: ASSDRRYT

D gene: .
V gene: TRBV20-1
CDR3 protein: SARDRLSYT

D gene: .
V gene: TRBV20-1
CDR3 protein: SAGLNSPLH

D gene: TRBD1
V gene: TRBV6-1
CDR3 protein: ASSEVRDSRPLH

D gene: TRBD2
V gene: TRBV18
CDR3 protein: ASSLGGSGSHPYEQY

D gene: TRBD2
V gene: TRBV3-1/TRBV3-2
CDR3 protein: ASSQSAGGPWF

D gene: TRBD1
V gene: TRBV19
CDR3 protein: ASSSGGTRKMNTEAF